The present entry profiles one T cell receptor (beta chain) with its context. This specimen comes from a study of blood T cell repertoires in COVID-19. Method: immunoSEQ multiplex PCR; TCRdb's copy keeps in-frame clones and lacks some. The sample lists nearly 25,000 clones, about 81% occurring once. The germline CDR1 and CDR2 sequences are LGHNA and YNFKEQ. This CDR3 region has 16 residues. Deletions cut 1 base from V and 2 bases from J, with 12 bases between. The chain employs TRBV4-2 and TRBJ2-1, with D tentatively TRBD2 (5 bases). Sequencing was carried out using peripheral blood. The source is a human donor in a cohort sampled during active COVID-19. The CDR3 region is CASSQAGVGTYNEQFF. In DNA form, the CDR3 reads TGTGCCAGCAGCCAAGCCGGGGTGGGAACCTACAATGAGCAGTTCTTC.